Here is one T cell receptor (beta chain) with its context. Its recognized antigen is unknown. Base qualities are not recorded, but no much larger clone differs from it by a single base. The CDR3 numbers 16 residues from cysteine through phenylalanine. The read is trimmed to its CDR3 DNA, 48 bases read in frame from base 1. According to the germline V gene (reference sequence), CDR1 reads DFQATT and CDR2 reads SNEGSKA. Trimming takes 0 bases from V and 4 bases from J, and the germline ends sit 15 bases apart. The study was a case-control design nested within a healthcare worker cohort in London, UK, with weekly nasopharyngeal swab PCR tests and blood sampling. Healthcare workers were recruited during the week of the UK lockdown, between 23 and 31 March 2020, and followed weekly for up to roughly 15 weeks. This entry belongs to a study of early T cells in non-severe SARS-CoV-2 infection (dated by TCRdb to 2020 to 2023). About the full investigation: Because TCR sequencing relied on bulk RNA taken from unsorted whole blood, pairing of alpha and beta chains was not possible. Study-wide findings and limitations: VDJdb matching was skewed toward anti-spike CD8 responses and likely underestimated virus-specific expansions by missing private and CD4 specificities.

Libraries were constructed by 5' RACE. TCRdb records NextSeq 500 as the sequencer. Unique molecular identifiers were attached to individual cDNA molecules in the TCR library protocol so that sequencing error and PCR bias could be corrected. Sequencing covered both TCR alpha and beta chains, and within each sample the abundances of alpha and beta sequences were tightly co-correlated. Per the source publication's procedure: Decombinator V4 was used to annotate the V gene, J gene and CDR3 of the TCR sequences. Expanded TCRs were defined as changing significantly between any two time points under a Poisson model with p below 0.0001. TCR abundances were normalised to the total number of TCRs sequenced per sample and expressed as counts per million. TRAV1-2 paired with TRAJ12, TRAJ20 or TRAJ33 defined MAIT TCRs, while TRAV10 paired with TRAJ18 defined iNKT TCRs. A search of VDJdb, accessed on 1 November 2021, was run for TCRs annotated to CMV, EBV and SARS-CoV-2, with TCRs annotated for multiple antigens excluded. TCRdb itself trimmed the public reads at Q25 with fastp, ran MiXCR and retained productive beta chains. Merged by CDR3 protein, the rows form single entries marked with the most common genes and DNA. The V and J calls here are based on TCRdb, not the publication. This sample gives tens of thousands of distinct CDR3 sequences in total; 9.5% to 15% of them show up just once. The ten largest clones add up to approximately 5% of the sample.

The sequence joins TRBV20-1 to TRBJ2-2, and possibly TRBD1, on 7 matching bases. The TCR comes from an adult who was a healthcare worker with PCR-confirmed SARS-CoV-2 infection or an uninfected control (not recorded which). The specimen was whole blood. The base sequence is TGCAGTGCTAGAGATCTCAGGGGGGATACCACCGGGGAGCTGTTTTTT. This is translated as CSARDLRGDTTGELFF.